What follows is one T cell receptor (beta chain) and its context. This CDR3 is built from 15 residues. The germline CDR1 and CDR2 sequences are MNHNS and SASEGT. Trimming took 3 bases from V and 0 from J, leaving 9 bases between them. This specimen belongs to a study of blood T cell repertoires in COVID-19. Assay used: immunoSEQ multiplex PCR; TCRdb lists only in-frame clones, some missing. The sample comprises some 240,000 clones, 90% of which are singletons, and 2.1% rests with the top ten. This chain joins TRBV6-1 and TRBJ1-3; possible D gene TRBD1, 5 bases. This clonotype was obtained from a woman in her fifties or sixties with COVID-19, enrolled during active disease. Sequencing was carried out using peripheral blood. The CDR3 here is CASSDDSLSGNTIYF. In DNA form, the CDR3 reads TGTGCCAGCAGTGACGACAGTCTCTCTGGAAACACCATATATTTT.